This entry features one TCR beta chain sequence. Its antigen is unknown. TCRdb keeps only in-frame clones here, not all; method: immunoSEQ multiplex PCR. The sample contains roughly 1,500,000 clones, around 98% of which appear only once. This entry is derived from a study of shared clonotypes between healthy human individuals. Overall study findings and caveats: Rarefaction revealed incomplete sorted-subset sequencing despite large depth. The small donor group covered limited genetic and exposure diversity.

The sample taken for sequencing was naive CD4+ T cells sorted from blood. The subset: CD45RA+ positively selected. The sequence was collected from a man aged 30 to 45 in good health.

The CDR3 is CASSTGYTF. In DNA, the CDR3 is TGTGCCAGCAGTACAGGCTACACCTTC. This chain links TRBV2 with TRBJ1-2; D ambiguous. Per germline, CDR1 SNHLY and CDR2 FYNNEI. With 5 bases removed from V and 8 bases from J, the gap between germline ends came to 3 bases. The CDR3 is made up of 9 amino acids.